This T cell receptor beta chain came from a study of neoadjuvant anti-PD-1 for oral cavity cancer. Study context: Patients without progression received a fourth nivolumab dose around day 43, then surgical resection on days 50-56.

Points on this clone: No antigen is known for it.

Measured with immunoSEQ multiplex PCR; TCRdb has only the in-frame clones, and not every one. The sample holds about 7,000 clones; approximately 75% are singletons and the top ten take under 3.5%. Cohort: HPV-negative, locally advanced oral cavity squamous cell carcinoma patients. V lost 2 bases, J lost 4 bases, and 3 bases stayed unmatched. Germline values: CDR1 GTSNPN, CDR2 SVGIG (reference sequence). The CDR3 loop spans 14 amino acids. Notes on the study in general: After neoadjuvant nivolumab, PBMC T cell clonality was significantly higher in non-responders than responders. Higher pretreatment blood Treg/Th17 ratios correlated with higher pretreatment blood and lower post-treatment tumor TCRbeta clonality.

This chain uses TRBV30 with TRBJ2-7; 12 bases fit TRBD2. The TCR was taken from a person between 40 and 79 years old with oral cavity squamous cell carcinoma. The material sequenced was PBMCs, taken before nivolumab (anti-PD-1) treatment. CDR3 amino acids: CAWSRLAGVYEQYF. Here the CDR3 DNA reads TGTGCCTGGAGTCGACTAGCGGGGGTTTACGAGCAGTACTTC.